Listed here are 2 T cell receptor beta chains from one sample, sequenced in a study of blood T cell repertoires in COVID-19. The table came from immunoSEQ multiplex PCR; TCRdb's copy has only in-frame clones and leaves some out. This sample has some 130,000 clones, with almost 70% found just once. Sequences were obtained from peripheral blood. Receptors were obtained from a woman aged 65 to 85 with acute or convalescent COVID-19.

The chain combines TRBV18 with TRBJ1-3; D ambiguous. Germline V CDR1 and CDR2: KGHSH, LQKENI. There are 12 residues in the CDR3. Trimming left V 6 bases short and J 4 bases short, with 7 bases between. The CDR3 spells CASSPAGNTIYF. CDR3 nucleotides: TGTGCCAGCTCCCCAGCGGGAAACACCATATATTTT.

At least ten counts were recorded for this clone. V usage is TRBV6-2 or TRBV6-3 and J usage is TRBJ1-1, with D possibly matching TRBD1 (5 bases). V was cut by 6 bases and J by 5 bases, with 10 bases left in between. Germline-derived CDR1 and CDR2 are MNHEY and SVGEGT. This CDR3 has 12 amino acids. The CDR3 region has the DNA TGTGCCAGCAGCCACGGGGGGACTGAAGCTTTCTTT. Translated, it gives CASSHGGTEAFF.